Listed here are 23 T cell receptor beta chains from one sample, sequenced in a study of T cell responses to AZD1222 COVID-19 vaccine. Sequenced by immunoSEQ multiplex PCR; TCRdb stores in-frame clones only, minus some. The sample records about 130,000 clones, approximately 92% being singletons. The sample was peripheral blood, taken 28 days after the second AZD1222 dose. The receptor source for this set is an adult who received the AZD1222 COVID-19 vaccine.

The CDR3 DNA sequence: TGCGCCAGCAGCTTCGGTCAGAGCACAGATACGCAGTATTTT. It encodes CASSFGQSTDTQYF. The chain employs TRBV5-1 and TRBJ2-3, with D unclear. This CDR3 spans 14 amino acids. The V and J ends lost 2 bases and 0 bases respectively, with 7 bases between them. CDR1 and CDR2 from the germline V gene are SGHRS and YFSETQ.

The table lists this clone with a few counts. This chain connects TRBV30 to TRBJ2-1; D might be TRBD2 (7 bases). Per germline, CDR1 GTSNPN and CDR2 SVGIG (reference sequence). Trimming shortened V by 4 bases and J by 9 bases, and 13 bases separated the two germline ends. This CDR3 spans 12 amino acids. Here the CDR3 DNA reads TGTGCCTGGACCCGAGGGGGGGGTGAGCAGTTCTTC. It specifies CAWTRGGGEQFF.

The J gene is TRBJ1-3, the V gene TRBV18; 9 nucleotides match TRBD1. V gave up 2 bases and J gave up 1 base; unmatched junction bases: 6. Germline V lookup: CDR1 KGHSH, CDR2 LQKENI. CDR3 length: 17 amino acids. The CDR3 nucleotides read TGTGCCAGCTCACCAGCGTTCGGGACAGGGTCTGGAAACACCATATATTTT. Translating it yields CASSPAFGTGSGNTIYF. Drawing the rest from reference TRBV18 and TRBJ1-3, the complete variable domain is NAGVMQNPRHLVRRRGQEARLRCSPMKGHSHVYWYRQLPEEGLKFMVYLQKENIIDESGMPKERFSAEFPKEGPSILRIQQVVRGDSAAYFCASSPAFGTGSGNTIYFGEGSWLTVV.

This clone was seen a single time. This chain joins TRBV3-1 (or the pseudogene TRBV3-2) and TRBJ2-7; weak D call: TRBD1 (6 bases). Trimming cost V 1 base and J 6 bases, with 7 bases left between them. From germline, CDR1 is LGHDT and CDR2 YNNKEL (reference sequence). The CDR3 sequence is 12 residues long. The CDR3 is CASSQARGEQYV. DNA for the CDR3: TGTGCCAGCAGCCAAGCCAGGGGCGAGCAGTACGTC.

The CDR3 nucleotides read TGCGCCAGCAGCCAGACAGACTCTGGGGCCAACGTCCTGACTTTC. As protein: CASSQTDSGANVLTF. The chain has TRBV5-1 and TRBJ2-6; weak D call: TRBD1 (5 bases). The CDR3 covers 15 residues. Trimming took off 4 bases at V and 0 bases at J, with 8 bases between the two ends. CDR1 is SGHRS and CDR2 is YFSETQ in the germline V gene.

V usage is TRBV7-8 and J usage is TRBJ2-1; D not resolved. The CDR3 is 11 residues long. Trimming pared 4 bases from V and 6 bases from J, leaving 4 bases between. CDR1 is SGHVS, CDR2 FQNEAQ, per germline. In DNA form, the CDR3 reads TGTGCCAGCAGCTCGGGCAATGAGCAGTTCTTC. Protein: CASSSGNEQFF.

The chain uses TRBV5-1 and TRBJ1-1; 9 bases agree with TRBD1. J was trimmed by 0 bases and V by 4 bases; bases with no gene match: 7. The CDR3 is 16 amino acids. CDR1 SGHRS and CDR2 YFSETQ come from the germline V gene. The CDR3 is CASSPPGQGMNTEAFF. In DNA form, the CDR3 reads TGCGCCAGCAGCCCTCCGGGACAGGGTATGAACACTGAAGCTTTCTTT.

This chain links TRBV24-1 with TRBJ2-7, with D perhaps TRBD2 (5 bases). The CDR3 contains 15 residues. In germline, CDR1 is KGHDR, CDR2 SFDVKD. With 0 bases removed from V and 4 bases from J, the gap between germline ends came to 12 bases. The CDR3 region has the DNA TGTGCCACCAGTGATTTGCGGCCCGGGGTTTACGAGCAGTACGTC. Translating gives CATSDLRPGVYEQYV.

This chain connects TRBV5-4 to TRBJ2-2, with 9 bases lining up with TRBD2. The CDR3 is 16 residues long. V lost 3 bases and J lost 1; bases outside the gene matches: 4. CDR1 and CDR2 from the germline V gene are SGHNT and YYREEE (reference sequence). The CDR3 DNA reads as TGTGCCAGCAGCTCCCTAGCGGGGATGAACACCGGGGAGCTGTTTTTT. Protein: CASSSLAGMNTGELFF.

The CDR3 here is CASSGWLNTEAFF. The DNA for the CDR3 is TGCGCCAGCAGTGGGTGGCTGAACACTGAAGCTTTCTTT. This chain joins TRBV10-1 and TRBJ1-1; D ambiguous. V gave up 4 bases and J gave up 0 bases, with 6 bases separating them. The CDR3 length is 13 residues. Germline CDR1 reads WNHNN; CDR2 reads SYGVQD (reference sequence).

In its sample, this clone was seen a few times. The rearrangement joins TRBV4-1 to TRBJ1-5, with D tentatively TRBD1 (6 bases). From germline, CDR1 is MGHRA and CDR2 YSYEKL. Trimming cost V 0 bases and J 6 bases, with 9 bases left between them. There are 14 residues in the CDR3. Written as DNA, the CDR3 is TGCGCCAGCAGCCAAGACAGGGGCAGTCAGCCCCAGCATTTT. It yields the protein CASSQDRGSQPQHF.

The CDR3 sequence: CASSLGQGDMNTEAFF. CDR3 DNA: TGCGCCAGCAGCTTGGGTCAGGGGGACATGAACACTGAAGCTTTCTTT. The gene calls are TRBV5-1 and TRBJ1-1, with 7 nucleotides matching TRBD1. The CDR3 has 16 amino acids. CDR1 and CDR2 (germline): SGHRS, YFSETQ. Germline trimming cut 0 bases from V and 0 bases from J; bases unmatched to any gene: 5.

Only one count was recorded for this clone. The rearrangement links TRBV29-1 to TRBJ1-2; the match to TRBD1 covers 7 bases. V gave up 4 bases and J gave up 2 bases; unmatched junction bases: 4. Germline V gene data show CDR1 as SQVTM and CDR2 as ANQGSEA. The CDR3 length is 13 residues. The DNA for the CDR3 is TGCAGCGTTGCCGACAGGGCCAACTATGGCTACACCTTC. This encodes CSVADRANYGYTF.

This clone has just a few counts. A read error may account for a junction end that differs from germline. Different DNA sequences within this sample yield the same CDR3. The chain uses TRBV7-7 and TRBJ2-7; D possibly corresponds to TRBD1 (5 bases). The V gene's germline CDR1 is SSHAT and CDR2 FNYEAQ (reference sequence). The CDR3 loop spans 15 amino acids. The CDR3 region has the DNA TGTGCTAGCAGCTTAGGGCAGGGCCCCACCTACGAGCAGTACTTC. Amino acids: CASSLGQGPTYEQYF.

The V call is TRBV2, the J call TRBJ1-2, with 8 bases aligning to TRBD1. The V gene's germline CDR1 is SNHLY and CDR2 FYNNEI. V lost 6 bases, J lost 0 bases, and 3 bases stayed unmatched. CDR3 size: 14 residues. The CDR3 spells CASSPGQANYGYTF. The CDR3 nucleotides read TGTGCCAGCAGCCCGGGACAGGCTAACTATGGCTACACCTTC.

The V gene is TRBV7-2, the J gene TRBJ1-2; 8 positions match TRBD1. Germline-derived CDR1 and CDR2 are SGHTA and FQGNSA. Trimming took 2 bases from V and 4 from J; bases not matched to a gene: 3. The CDR3 runs to 14 residues. CDR3 in DNA: TGTGCCAGCAGCTTAAACAGGGGGGGCTATGGCTACACCTTC. Amino acid sequence: CASSLNRGGYGYTF.

The genes are TRBV5-5 and TRBJ1-2; the D gene is possibly TRBD1 (6 bases). This CDR3 comprises 15 residues. Germline loops: CDR1 SGHKS, CDR2 YYEKEE (reference sequence). V lost 4 bases and J 1 base, leaving 14 bases between the germline ends. This CDR3 reads CASSQDSELNYGYTF. CDR3 in DNA: TGTGCCAGCAGCCAGGACAGCGAGCTTAACTATGGCTACACCTTC.

The chain has TRBV6-5 and TRBJ1-6; no firm D call. Germline V lookup: CDR1 MNHEY, CDR2 SVGAGI. This CDR3 is 14 amino acids long. V lost 5 bases and J 4 bases, leaving 9 bases between the germline ends. The CDR3 coding sequence is TGTGCCAGCAGTACAGCCTTGTATAATTCACCCCTCCACTTT. Translating it yields CASSTALYNSPLHF.

The chain combines TRBV11-3 with TRBJ1-2; D not resolved. This CDR3 has 14 amino acids. Germline V gene data show CDR1 as SGHNT and CDR2 as YENEEA. V shed 1 base and J shed 1 base, with 7 bases lying between them. This chain's CDR3 is CASSLGGSNYGYTF. The CDR3 region has the DNA TGTGCCAGCAGCTTAGGAGGCAGTAACTATGGCTACACCTTC.

The rearrangement links TRBV4-2 to TRBJ1-2; D perhaps matches TRBD1 (5 bases). This CDR3 is 14 amino acids long. The germline CDR1 and CDR2 sequences are LGHNA and YNFKEQ. Between the trimmed V and J ends, which lost 0 bases and 3 bases, there was a span of 8 bases. CDR3 sequence reads: CASSQDRVDYGYTF. In nucleotides, the CDR3 is TGTGCCAGCAGCCAAGACAGGGTCGACTATGGCTACACCTTC.

The chain uses TRBV12-3 or TRBV12-4 and TRBJ1-1; TRBD1 is a possible D gene (5 bases). The germline V and J ends were trimmed by 7 bases and 9 bases, with 12 bases remaining between them. The CDR3 consists of 11 residues. The chain's CDR3 is CASTRGFQAFF. DNA for the CDR3: TGTGCCAGCACCCGGGGGTTCCAAGCTTTCTTT.

This chain joins TRBV4-1 and TRBJ2-7; 8 bases are a match to TRBD2. Per the germline V gene, CDR1 is MGHRA and CDR2 is YSYEKL. The CDR3 is 17 residues long. V shed 4 bases, J shed 7 bases, and the junction held 18 bases outside the gene matches. The CDR3 region is CASSRDLDPSGGREQYF. The CDR3 coding sequence is TGCGCCAGCAGCCGAGATCTCGACCCCTCGGGAGGGCGGGAGCAGTACTTC.

V usage is TRBV29-1 and J usage is TRBJ1-1, with D tentatively TRBD1 (6 bases). Per the germline V gene, CDR1 is SQVTM and CDR2 is ANQGSEA. The CDR3 is made up of 19 amino acids. With 0 bases removed from V and 1 base from J, the gap between germline ends came to 24 bases. CDR3 coding DNA: TGCAGCGTTGAAGATTGGACCTTTACCAAACAGGGAAGGAACACTGAAGCTTTCTTT. This codes for CSVEDWTFTKQGRNTEAFF.